This passage covers 16 T cell receptor beta chains from one sample sequenced in a study of OX40 agonist ivuxolimab in advanced cancers. Clones were sequenced by immunoSEQ multiplex PCR, and TCRdb holds only the in-frame ones, with some missing. The sample has tens of thousands of clones, about 82% seen once; the top ten hold roughly 1.9%. The starting material was CD4+ or CD8+ T cells sorted from blood, obtained in a trial of the OX40 agonist ivuxolimab. Receptors originate from an adult with an advanced solid tumor such as melanoma, head and neck, liver or kidney cancer.

The chain links TRBV7-2 to TRBJ2-7; weak D call: TRBD2 (7 bases). Germline V gene lookup returns CDR1 SGHTA and CDR2 FQGNSA. V lost 6 bases, J lost 5 bases, and 14 bases lay in between. CDR3 length: 13 residues. The CDR3 DNA sequence: TGTGCCAGCAGACCCGGGGGGCTCGACGAGCAGTACTTC. It translates to CASRPGGLDEQYF.

This clone was counted a few times. The chain combines TRBV29-1 with TRBJ2-3; D ambiguous. Germline CDR1 reads SQVTM; CDR2 reads ANQGSEA. V was trimmed by 4 bases and J by 3 bases, leaving 11 bases between them. CDR3 length equals 13 residues. The CDR3 spells CSVGNTLTDTQYF. CDR3 nucleotides: TGCAGCGTTGGGAACACTCTAACAGATACGCAGTATTTT.

In DNA, the CDR3 is TGTGCCAGCAGCGGGGTGTGGACCGGGGAGCTGTTTTTT. It translates to CASSGVWTGELFF. The V call is TRBV11-1, the J call TRBJ2-2; D unclear. The germline V and J ends were trimmed by 5 bases and 5 bases, with 9 bases remaining between them. This CDR3 has 13 amino acids. From germline, CDR1 is SGHAT and CDR2 FQDESV (reference sequence).

The V gene is TRBV21-1, the J gene TRBJ2-4; the table's D call of TRBD1 was not tested on the DNA. TRBV21-1 is a documented pseudogene. CDR3 length: 17 amino acids. Written as DNA, the CDR3 is TGTGCCAGCAGCAATTCCTCCGGGACACTAGCCAAAAACATTCAGTACTTC. This translates into CASSNSSGTLAKNIQYF.

This chain links TRBV5-1 with TRBJ1-2, with D possibly TRBD1 on 6 matching bases. This CDR3 is 14 amino acids long. Trimming pared 1 base from V and 2 bases from J, leaving 9 bases between. The germline V gene has CDR1 SGHRS and CDR2 YFSETQ. This CDR3 reads CASSLQGTNYGYTF. DNA for the CDR3: TGCGCCAGCAGCTTGCAGGGGACCAACTATGGCTACACCTTC.

Details on this clone: A junction boundary mismatches the germline segment, possibly from a read error. The gene calls are TRBV7-8 and TRBJ2-7, with 9 nucleotides matching TRBD2. There are 14 residues in the CDR3. Germline V lookup: CDR1 SGHVS, CDR2 FQNEAQ. CDR3: CASSLAGSSYEQYF. The CDR3 coding sequence is TGTGCCAGCAGCCTAGCGGGAAGCTCCTACGAGCAGTACTTC. The full variable domain, in which reference TRBV7-8 and TRBJ2-7 provide the parts outside the CDR3, is GAGVSQSPRYKVAKRGQDVALRCDPISGHVSLFWYQQALGQGPEFLTYFQNEAQLDKSGLPSDRFFAERPEGSVSTLKIQRTQQEDSAVYLCASSLAGSSYEQYFGPGTRLTVT.

V is TRBV18 and J is TRBJ1-2; a weak D match, TRBD1 (6 bases). CDR1 and CDR2 (germline): KGHSH, LQKENI. This CDR3 spans 19 amino acids. Trimming shortened V by 7 bases and J by 7 bases, and 34 bases separated the two germline ends. For the CDR3, the DNA is TGTGCCAGCTTACTCACCAACGGAGATATGACAGGCAGGATCATTGGCTACACCTTC. It codes for CASLLTNGDMTGRIIGYTF.

The rearrangement joins TRBV7-2 to TRBJ2-1; a weak D match, TRBD1 (6 bases). Trimming stripped 5 bases from V and 8 bases from J, with 10 bases between. This CDR3 region has 12 residues. Germline CDR1 reads SGHTA; CDR2 reads FQGNSA. DNA for the CDR3: TGTGCCAGCAGCATACAGGGTGATGAGCAGTTCTTC. Amino acids: CASSIQGDEQFF.

The rearrangement uses TRBV5-5 and TRBJ1-2; 8 positions agree with TRBD1. Germline lookup yields CDR1 SGHKS and CDR2 YYEKEE (reference sequence). The CDR3 extends over 14 amino acids. V gave up 6 bases and J gave up 2 bases; unmatched junction bases: 6. For the CDR3, the DNA is TGTGCCAGCACTCCAACAGGGGGGAACTATGGCTACACCTTC. Translation: CASTPTGGNYGYTF.

This sequence joins TRBV21-1 and TRBJ1-4. TRBV21-1 has pseudogene status. The CDR3 spans 14 residues. CDR3 coding DNA: TGTGCCAGCAGCAAGGGAGAGGGCTTAGGAAAACTGTTTTTT. Its protein is CASSKGEGLGKLFF.

V and J are TRBV4-2 and TRBJ2-1; TRBD2 matches 13 bases. J was trimmed by 8 bases and V by 3 bases; bases with no gene match: 10. Germline V CDR1 and CDR2: LGHNA, YNFKEQ. The CDR3 has 17 amino acids. CDR3 DNA: TGTGCCAGCAGCCACCCCGGACTAGCGGGAGAGGGCGATGAGCAGTTCTTC. Amino acid sequence: CASSHPGLAGEGDEQFF.

The chain employs TRBV7-2 and TRBJ1-3, with 7 bases aligning to TRBD1. Germline CDR1 is SGHTA and CDR2 is FQGNSA. The V and J ends lost 4 bases and 0 bases, in that order; junction bases with no gene match: 3. This CDR3 is built from 15 residues. CDR3 sequence: CASSSTGLSGNTIYF. The CDR3 DNA reads TGTGCCAGCAGCTCGACAGGGCTCTCTGGAAACACCATATATTTT.

V gene TRBV11-2 combines with J gene TRBJ2-3; TRBD2 might be the D (6 bases). V gave up 5 bases and J gave up 4 bases, with 10 bases separating them. Germline loops: CDR1 SGHAT, CDR2 FQNNGV. The CDR3 has 13 amino acids. In DNA form, the CDR3 reads TGTGCCAGCAGCCCCATAGCGGCAGATACGCAGTATTTT. Residues: CASSPIAADTQYF.

CDR3 DNA: TGTGCCAGAAGCTCGGGGACTAGCGGTAACCAAGAGACCCAGTACTTC. Translating gives CARSSGTSGNQETQYF. The chain joins TRBV5-3 to TRBJ2-5; 11 bases align to TRBD2. TRBV5-3 counts as an open reading frame of uncertain function. The CDR3 is 16 amino acids. Unmatched junction bases numbered 4, after V lost 3 bases and J lost 0 bases.

CDR3 in DNA: TGTGCCAGCAGTCGCTTGGGGGGTGCTAGAACCTACGAGCAGTACTTC. This translates into CASSRLGGARTYEQYF. The chain combines TRBV7-9 with TRBJ2-7; a weak D match, TRBD2 (6 bases). V lost 6 bases and J lost 2, with 20 bases in between. Germline V gene sequence: CDR1 SEHNR, CDR2 FQNEAQ (reference sequence). This CDR3 is built from 16 residues.

The chain couples TRBV7-9 to TRBJ2-1; D not resolved. Trimming shortened V by 2 bases and J by 10 bases, and 12 bases separated the two germline ends. The CDR3 runs 13 residues. Germline CDR1 is SEHNR and CDR2 is FQNEAQ (reference sequence). The CDR3 reads CASSLWPMGEQFF. For the CDR3, the DNA is TGTGCCAGCAGCTTATGGCCGATGGGGGAGCAGTTCTTC.